This T cell receptor beta chain came from a study of T cell responses to AZD1222 COVID-19 vaccine. Measured with immunoSEQ multiplex PCR; TCRdb has only the in-frame clones, and not every one. The sample shows roughly 120,000 clones, roughly 90% of them seen only once. Germline V lookup: CDR1 MDHEN, CDR2 SYDVKM. CDR3 size: 14 residues. V trimming: 3 bases; J trimming: 4 bases; junction bases outside the gene matches: 0. This TCR came from an adult in good health. This rearrangement joins TRBV28 to TRBJ1-6; TRBD1 aligns across 7 bases. This sample comprised peripheral blood, obtained on day 0 of AZD1222 vaccination. CDR3 residues: CASSLGQYNSPLHF. Written as DNA, the CDR3 is TGTGCCAGCAGTTTGGGACAGTATAATTCACCCCTCCACTTT.